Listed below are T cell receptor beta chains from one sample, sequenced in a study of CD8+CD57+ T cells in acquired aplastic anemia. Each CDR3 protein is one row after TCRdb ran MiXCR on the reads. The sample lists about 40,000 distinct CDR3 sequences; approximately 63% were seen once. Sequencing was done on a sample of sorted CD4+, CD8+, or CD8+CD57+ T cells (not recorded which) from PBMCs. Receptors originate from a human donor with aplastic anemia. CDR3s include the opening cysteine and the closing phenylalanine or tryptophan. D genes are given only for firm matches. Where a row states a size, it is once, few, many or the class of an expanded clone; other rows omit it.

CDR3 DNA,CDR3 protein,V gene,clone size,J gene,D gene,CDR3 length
TGTGCCAGCAGTGATAGTGTAGGGTCCCAAGAGACCCAGTACTTC,CASSDSVGSQETQYF,TRBV2,-,TRBJ2-5,-,15
TGTGCCAGTAGTATGAGTCTGACAGGGACCTACGAGCAGTACTTC,CASSMSLTGTYEQYF,TRBV19,many,TRBJ2-7,TRBD1,15
TGTGCCAGCAGCCCCGGACAGCAAGAGACCCAGTACTTC,CASSPGQQETQYF,TRBV7-3,-,TRBJ2-5,-,13
TGTGCCAGCAGCCCCGGACAGCTCTACGAGCAGTACTTC,CASSPGQLYEQYF,TRBV2,many,TRBJ2-7,-,13
TGTGCCAGCGCCCGACAGGGAACCTCGTATGGCTACACCTTC,CASARQGTSYGYTF,TRBV6-4,-,TRBJ1-2,TRBD1,14
TGTGCCAGCAGCTTGGAGTTCGGCTACACCTTC,CASSLEFGYTF,TRBV7-8,-,TRBJ1-2,-,11
TGTGCCAGCAGTTTAGGAGACAACACTGAAGCTTTCTTT,CASSLGDNTEAFF,TRBV28,many,TRBJ1-1,-,13
TGTGCCACCAGCAACCTGAGCCCGGGCACAGATACGCAGTATTTT,CATSNLSPGTDTQYF,TRBV15,-,TRBJ2-3,-,15
TGTGCCAGCAGTTACTCCTCAGGGGGCTATGGCTACACCTTC,CASSYSSGGYGYTF,TRBV6-5,many,TRBJ1-2,TRBD1,14
TGCAGCGTTGGAGACTCTGGAAACACCATATATTTT,CSVGDSGNTIYF,TRBV29-1,-,TRBJ1-3,-,12
TGTGCCAGCAGGGCGACTAAAACGGATACGCAGTATTTT,CASRATKTDTQYF,TRBV12-3/TRBV12-4,many,TRBJ2-3,-,13
TGTGCCAGCAGTTTCTCCTCCGGGGAGCTGTTTTTT,CASSFSSGELFF,TRBV28,many,TRBJ2-2,-,12
TGTGCCAGCAGTCCGACTAGGGGGGGCGTCAATGAGCAGTTCTTC,CASSPTRGGVNEQFF,TRBV6-1,many,TRBJ2-1,-,15
TGTGCCAGCAGCCATTATAGCGGGAATTACAATGAGCAGTTCTTC,CASSHYSGNYNEQFF,TRBV14,-,TRBJ2-1,TRBD2,15
TGCAGTGCTCGTAGCGGGGGGGGGAGCACAGATACGCAGTATTTT,CSARSGGGSTDTQYF,TRBV20-1,-,TRBJ2-3,TRBD2,15
TGTGCCAGCAGCCTCCGGGGGGGCGATGAGACCCAGTACTTC,CASSLRGGDETQYF,TRBV7-8,-,TRBJ2-5,TRBD2,14
TGTGCCAGCAGCTTGGAGGGTCAGCAGTATTTT,CASSLEGQQYF,TRBV5-4,-,TRBJ2-3,-,11
TGCAGTGCCTCGACTACGACCTACGAGCAGTACTTC,CSASTTTYEQYF,TRBV20-1,many,TRBJ2-7,-,12
TGTGCCAGCAGCGTAGGGCAGGGAGCCACCGGGGAGCTGTTTTTT,CASSVGQGATGELFF,TRBV7-2,few,TRBJ2-2,-,15